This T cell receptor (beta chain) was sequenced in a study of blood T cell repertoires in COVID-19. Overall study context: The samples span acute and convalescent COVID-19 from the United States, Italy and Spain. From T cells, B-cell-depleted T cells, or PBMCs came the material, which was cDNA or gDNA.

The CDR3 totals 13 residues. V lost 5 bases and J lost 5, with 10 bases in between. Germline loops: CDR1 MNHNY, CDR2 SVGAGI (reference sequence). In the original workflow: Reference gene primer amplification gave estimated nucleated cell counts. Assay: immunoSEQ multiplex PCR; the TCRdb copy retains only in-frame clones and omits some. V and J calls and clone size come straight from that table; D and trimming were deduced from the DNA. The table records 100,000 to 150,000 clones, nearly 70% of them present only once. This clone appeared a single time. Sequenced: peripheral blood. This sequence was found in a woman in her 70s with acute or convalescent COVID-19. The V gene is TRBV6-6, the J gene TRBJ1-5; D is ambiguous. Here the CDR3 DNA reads TGTGCCAGCAGTACGAGGTACGATCAGCCCCAGCATTTT. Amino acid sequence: CASSTRYDQPQHF.